What follows is one T cell receptor beta chain and its context. This specimen comes from a study of cytomegalovirus exposure and HLA in healthy donors. Germline values: CDR1 MNHEY, CDR2 SMNVEV (reference sequence). CDR3 length: 17 residues. The V and J ends lost 0 bases and 10 bases respectively, with 19 bases between them. Primers: 60 Vbeta forward and 13 Jbeta reverse. This table comes from immunoSEQ multiplex PCR, and its TCRdb copy is limited to in-frame clones, with some not included. This sample contains 150,000 to 200,000 clones. The donors, nominally healthy at sampling, likely had unrecorded immune exposures.

This receptor was taken from a boy aged 5-17 years in good health and CMV-seronegative. The chain recombines TRBV27 with TRBJ1-6, with TRBD1 as a possible D gene (5 bases). The sequencing input was PBMCs. The CDR3 reads CASSLSSGTSGRSPLHF. Written as DNA, the CDR3 is TGTGCCAGCAGTTTATCTTCCGGGACCTCGGGGAGGTCACCCCTCCACTTT.